The sequence of this T cell receptor (beta chain) was determined in a study of early T cells in non-severe SARS-CoV-2 infection. Study-level background: Unpaired chains resulted from sequencing bulk RNA of unsorted whole blood.

The germline gives CDR1 MGHRA, CDR2 YSYEKL. CDR3 length equals 18 residues. J gave up 1 base and V 0 bases, and 8 bases lay outside the gene matches. This clonotype appeared many times. TCRdb fed the 5' RACE reads into MiXCR, producing one record per CDR3 protein. The sample records about 27,000 distinct CDR3 sequences, 2.9% being singletons. Sequenced sample: whole blood. This sequence was found in an adult who was a healthcare worker with PCR-confirmed SARS-CoV-2 infection or an uninfected control (not recorded which). The gene calls are TRBV4-1 and TRBJ2-3; TRBD2 matches at 9 bases. CDR3 in amino acids: CASSQESGGGAGTDTQYF. The CDR3 region has the DNA TGCGCCAGCAGCCAAGAGTCTGGCGGGGGGGCCGGCACAGATACGCAGTATTTT.